This TCR beta chain was captured in a study of OX40 agonist ivuxolimab in advanced cancers. On this clone: Its antigen remains unidentified.

Generated by immunoSEQ multiplex PCR, the TCRdb table keeps only in-frame clones and is missing some. The profile covers 30,000 to 40,000 clones, with about three quarters appearing a single time and 24% taken by the ten largest. The CDR3 totals 14 residues. Between the trimmed V and J ends, which lost 2 bases and 6 bases, there was a span of 13 bases. Germline assignment: CDR1 KGHSH and CDR2 LQKENI. Broader study findings: Clones of CD4+ and CD8+ blood T cells grew by week 6 at doses of 0.1 to 3.0 mg/kg.

The TCR originated in an adult with an advanced solid tumor such as melanoma, head and neck, liver or kidney cancer. Material: CD4+ or CD8+ T cells sorted from blood, obtained in a trial of the OX40 agonist ivuxolimab. The rearrangement links TRBV18 to TRBJ2-5; D remains ambiguous. The CDR3 loop is CASSPVLGSKTQYF. Here the CDR3 DNA reads TGTGCCAGCTCACCAGTCCTGGGGTCAAAGACCCAGTACTTC.